Listed below are T cell receptor beta chains from one sample, sequenced in a study of blood T cell repertoires in COVID-19. Only in-frame clones appear in the TCRdb table, and some are missing; sequencing was by immunoSEQ multiplex PCR. The table lists over 130,000 clones, 75% to 85% of them singletons. The sample was peripheral blood. These receptors were obtained from a woman over 75 with acute or convalescent COVID-19. The CDR3 runs from the conserved cysteine through the conserved F or W. Each record gives: D gene, V gene, J gene, clone size, CDR3 DNA, CDR3 protein. The D gene is left open where the match is weak. Size tells how often a clone was seen (once, few, many) or the class of an expanded clone, and some rows leave it out.

d_gene: TRBD2; v_gene: TRBV4-1; j_gene: TRBJ2-6; abundance: -; CDR3nt: TGCGCCAGCAGCCCCGGACTAGCGGTTTTGCGGGGGCCGGCCAACGTCCTGACTTTC; CDR3aa: CASSPGLAVLRGPANVLTF
d_gene: TRBD2; v_gene: TRBV2; j_gene: TRBJ2-1; abundance: -; CDR3nt: TGTGCCAGTAAGCGGGAGGGCCACTCCTACAATGAGCAGTTCTTC; CDR3aa: CASKREGHSYNEQFF
d_gene: TRBD1; v_gene: TRBV5-5; j_gene: TRBJ2-2; abundance: -; CDR3nt: TGTGCCAGCAGCTGGGGGGGACAGGGCTACACCGGGGAGCTGTTTTTT; CDR3aa: CASSWGGQGYTGELFF
d_gene: TRBD1; v_gene: TRBV11-2; j_gene: TRBJ1-5; abundance: -; CDR3nt: TGTGCCAGCTCCAAGGGGGCCAGCAATCAGCCCCAGCATTTT; CDR3aa: CASSKGASNQPQHF
d_gene: -; v_gene: TRBV12-3/TRBV12-4; j_gene: TRBJ1-6; abundance: few; CDR3nt: TGTGCCAGCGGTGCTTTGAGGGTCTCACCCCTCCACTTT; CDR3aa: CASGALRVSPLHF
d_gene: -; v_gene: TRBV9; j_gene: TRBJ1-2; abundance: -; CDR3nt: TGTGCCAGCAGCCCAACGAGTCGGGACTCTTTTTCCTATGGCTACACCTTC; CDR3aa: CASSPTSRDSFSYGYTF
d_gene: -; v_gene: TRBV9; j_gene: TRBJ1-2; abundance: -; CDR3nt: TGTGCCAGCAGCTACGGGCCAGGGAGGCCTAACTATGGCTACACCTTC; CDR3aa: CASSYGPGRPNYGYTF
d_gene: -; v_gene: TRBV12-3/TRBV12-4; j_gene: TRBJ2-5; abundance: -; CDR3nt: TGTGCCAGCACTACCGCTAGTCTGACCCAGTACTTC; CDR3aa: CASTTASLTQYF
d_gene: TRBD2; v_gene: TRBV7-9; j_gene: TRBJ2-2; abundance: -; CDR3nt: TGTGCCAGGGAAAGCGGGAGGAGCGGGGAGCTGTTTTTT; CDR3aa: CARESGRSGELFF
d_gene: -; v_gene: TRBV9; j_gene: TRBJ2-4; abundance: -; CDR3nt: TGTGCCAGCAGCGTTTACACGGGGAGCATTCAGTACTTC; CDR3aa: CASSVYTGSIQYF
d_gene: TRBD1; v_gene: TRBV11-2; j_gene: TRBJ2-2; abundance: -; CDR3nt: TGTGCCAGCAGCCAAGACAGGGGCGCCGGGGAGCTGTTTTTT; CDR3aa: CASSQDRGAGELFF
d_gene: -; v_gene: TRBV30; j_gene: TRBJ1-6; abundance: few; CDR3nt: TGTGCCTGGAGGGAGGGTTTCAGTTCACCCCTCCACTTT; CDR3aa: CAWREGFSSPLHF
d_gene: -; v_gene: TRBV7-2; j_gene: TRBJ1-5; abundance: -; CDR3nt: TGTGCCAGCAGCTTAGTTTTTGACACCCTCCACTTTAGCAATCAGCCCCAGCATTTT; CDR3aa: CASSLVFDTLHFSNQPQHF
d_gene: TRBD1; v_gene: TRBV5-3; j_gene: TRBJ2-3; abundance: -; CDR3nt: TGTGCCAGAAGCTGCTTAGGGGACAGACACACAGATACGCAGTATTTT; CDR3aa: CARSCLGDRHTDTQYF
d_gene: TRBD1; v_gene: TRBV5-6; j_gene: TRBJ1-2; abundance: -; CDR3nt: TGTGCCAGCAGCGCAGGACAGGTCGACTATGGCTACACCTTC; CDR3aa: CASSAGQVDYGYTF
d_gene: TRBD1; v_gene: TRBV19; j_gene: TRBJ2-2; abundance: -; CDR3nt: TGTGCCAGTAGTCCCCACAGGGGGCTAAAGAACACCGGGGAGCTGTTTTTT; CDR3aa: CASSPHRGLKNTGELFF
d_gene: TRBD1; v_gene: TRBV27; j_gene: TRBJ1-4; abundance: once; CDR3nt: TGTGCCAGCAGTCCCCTGACAGGGGGCGTTGAGAAACTGTTTTTT; CDR3aa: CASSPLTGGVEKLFF
d_gene: -; v_gene: TRBV2; j_gene: TRBJ2-3; abundance: -; CDR3nt: TGTGCCAGCAGCTTCCGGGACACCTATTTTGGCACAGATACGCAGTATTTT; CDR3aa: CASSFRDTYFGTDTQYF
d_gene: -; v_gene: TRBV10-3; j_gene: TRBJ1-1; abundance: once; CDR3nt: TGTGCCATCAGCGACAGACCGAACACTGAAGCTTTCTTT; CDR3aa: CAISDRPNTEAFF
d_gene: TRBD2; v_gene: TRBV5-1; j_gene: TRBJ2-7; abundance: -; CDR3nt: TGCGCCAGCAGCTTGGCCGGAGCGGGGGGGCCCTACGAGCAGTACTTC; CDR3aa: CASSLAGAGGPYEQYF
d_gene: TRBD1; v_gene: TRBV11-2; j_gene: TRBJ2-3; abundance: -; CDR3nt: TGTGCCAGCAGCTTAACAGGGGCTGTGGCAGATACGCAGTATTTT; CDR3aa: CASSLTGAVADTQYF
d_gene: -; v_gene: TRBV7-9; j_gene: TRBJ1-2; abundance: -; CDR3nt: TGTGCCAGCACGCCGCATGCGGGGCCTAACTATGGCTACACCTTC; CDR3aa: CASTPHAGPNYGYTF
d_gene: TRBD1; v_gene: TRBV5-1; j_gene: TRBJ2-2; abundance: -; CDR3nt: TGCGCCAGCAGCTTGCCGACAGGGAGCACCGGGGAGCTGTTTTTT; CDR3aa: CASSLPTGSTGELFF
d_gene: TRBD2; v_gene: TRBV4-1; j_gene: TRBJ2-1; abundance: -; CDR3nt: TGCGCCAGCAGCCAAGAGGGGACTAGCTACAATGAGCAGTTCTTC; CDR3aa: CASSQEGTSYNEQFF
d_gene: TRBD1; v_gene: TRBV6-5; j_gene: TRBJ1-4; abundance: few; CDR3nt: TGTGCCAGCAGCGGGACAGGGGAACCTAGTGAAAAACTGTTTTTT; CDR3aa: CASSGTGEPSEKLFF
d_gene: -; v_gene: TRBV20-1; j_gene: TRBJ1-2; abundance: -; CDR3nt: TGCAGTGCTACAGGGTTTCATGGCTACACCTTC; CDR3aa: CSATGFHGYTF
d_gene: -; v_gene: TRBV6-5; j_gene: TRBJ2-5; abundance: few; CDR3nt: TGTGCCAGCAGGGCCGGGTTCTCAGAGACCCAGTACTTC; CDR3aa: CASRAGFSETQYF
d_gene: -; v_gene: TRBV19; j_gene: TRBJ1-5; abundance: once; CDR3nt: TGTGCCAGTAGTAATTACCGAGATCAGCCCCAGCATTTT; CDR3aa: CASSNYRDQPQHF
d_gene: -; v_gene: TRBV19; j_gene: TRBJ1-1; abundance: few; CDR3nt: TGTGCCAGTAGTATAGTGAGCCAGGGACATAACACTGAAGCTTTCTTT; CDR3aa: CASSIVSQGHNTEAFF
d_gene: TRBD1; v_gene: TRBV7-8; j_gene: TRBJ1-4; abundance: -; CDR3nt: TGTGCCAGCAGCAACCGGGACAGGGGAGGGGTTGAAAAACTGTTTTTT; CDR3aa: CASSNRDRGGVEKLFF
d_gene: -; v_gene: TRBV5-1; j_gene: TRBJ2-2; abundance: -; CDR3nt: TGCGCCAGCAGCTTAGCGGCCAGTGGGGACACCGGGGAGCTGTTTTTT; CDR3aa: CASSLAASGDTGELFF
d_gene: TRBD1; v_gene: TRBV5-1; j_gene: TRBJ1-2; abundance: -; CDR3nt: TGCGCCAGCAGCTCGACCCGGGACAGGGGAGGGTATGGCTACACCTTC; CDR3aa: CASSSTRDRGGYGYTF
d_gene: -; v_gene: TRBV6-5; j_gene: TRBJ1-2; abundance: -; CDR3nt: TGTGCCAGCAGTTACGGTCCGGGGGGCCTCTATGGCTACACCTTC; CDR3aa: CASSYGPGGLYGYTF
d_gene: -; v_gene: TRBV27; j_gene: TRBJ2-1; abundance: -; CDR3nt: TGTGCCAGCAGTTTAACTCAGGGGTACTCCTACAATGAGCAGTTCTTC; CDR3aa: CASSLTQGYSYNEQFF
d_gene: -; v_gene: TRBV4-1; j_gene: TRBJ1-2; abundance: few; CDR3nt: TGCGCCAGCAGCCAAGCGAGGAGAGGGGGCTACACCTTC; CDR3aa: CASSQARRGGYTF
d_gene: TRBD2; v_gene: TRBV4-2; j_gene: TRBJ2-3; abundance: -; CDR3nt: TGTGCCAGCAGCCAAGGAGTGGGAGGGCCAGATACGCAGTATTTT; CDR3aa: CASSQGVGGPDTQYF
d_gene: TRBD1; v_gene: TRBV2; j_gene: TRBJ1-2; abundance: -; CDR3nt: TGTGCCAGCAGTAAAACAAGCAGGGGGCTGGTACGGAGCTATGGCTACACCTTC; CDR3aa: CASSKTSRGLVRSYGYTF
d_gene: TRBD2; v_gene: TRBV10-3; j_gene: TRBJ2-3; abundance: -; CDR3nt: TGTGCCATCAGTCTACTAGCGGGAGGGGACACAGATACGCAGTATTTT; CDR3aa: CAISLLAGGDTDTQYF
d_gene: -; v_gene: TRBV2; j_gene: TRBJ1-2; abundance: -; CDR3nt: TGTGCCAGCAGGGCGACACTTCTCACAAACTATGGCTACACCTTC; CDR3aa: CASRATLLTNYGYTF
d_gene: TRBD1; v_gene: TRBV4-1; j_gene: TRBJ2-1; abundance: -; CDR3nt: TGCGCCAGCAGCCAGACAGGGCCCAATGAGCAGTTCTTC; CDR3aa: CASSQTGPNEQFF
d_gene: -; v_gene: TRBV5-1; j_gene: TRBJ2-5; abundance: -; CDR3nt: TGCGCCAGCAGCTTGTCGGGCAGGGTGAAACAAGAGACCCAGTACTTC; CDR3aa: CASSLSGRVKQETQYF
d_gene: TRBD2; v_gene: TRBV6-5; j_gene: TRBJ2-2; abundance: -; CDR3nt: TGTGCCAGCAGTTATTCCCGGGGGGGCTACACCGGGGAGCTGTTTTTT; CDR3aa: CASSYSRGGYTGELFF
d_gene: -; v_gene: TRBV18; j_gene: TRBJ2-1; abundance: -; CDR3nt: TGTGCCAGCTCTTCAGACAGCCTATCCTACAATGAGCAGTTCTTC; CDR3aa: CASSSDSLSYNEQFF
d_gene: -; v_gene: TRBV13; j_gene: TRBJ1-1; abundance: -; CDR3nt: TGTGCCAGCACCGCTCAGGGTAAGAACACTGAAGCTTTCTTT; CDR3aa: CASTAQGKNTEAFF
d_gene: -; v_gene: TRBV27; j_gene: TRBJ2-3; abundance: -; CDR3nt: TGTGCCAGCACCCACACAGATACGCAGTATTTT; CDR3aa: CASTHTDTQYF